This T cell receptor (beta chain) is from a study of cytomegalovirus exposure and HLA in healthy donors. This clone was observed a handful of times. Antigen specificity is unknown. Study-level points and caveats: Some V segments (TRBV6-2 and TRBV6-3 among them) were excluded as indistinguishable.

PCR involved 60 Vbeta and 13 Jbeta primers. Profiled with immunoSEQ multiplex PCR; TCRdb holds only in-frame clones, not every one. The sample has some 110,000 clones; 10% are singletons. V was cut by 5 bases and J by 8 bases, with 7 bases left in between. Germline values: CDR1 LNHDA, CDR2 SQIVND (reference sequence). The CDR3 contains 11 residues. This sequence originates from a man aged 40-55 years in good health and CMV-seropositive. Source material: PBMCs. The chain employs TRBV19 and TRBJ2-1, with D unclear. Here the CDR3 reads CASSFSYEQFF. The CDR3 DNA sequence: TGTGCCAGTAGTTTCTCCTATGAGCAGTTCTTC.